One T cell receptor (beta chain) is described in this entry. Its antigen is still unknown. TCR templates, 75,000 to 100,000 per sample, were assayed. Clones were read by immunoSEQ multiplex PCR, and TCRdb kept only the in-frame ones, dropping some. The table has some 9,900 clones, over 40% seen once. These data originate in a study of siplizumab effects on memory and regulatory T cells. CDR1 is SGHTA, CDR2 FQGNSA, per germline. The CDR3 sequence is 13 residues long. The V end was cut by 3 bases, the J end by 3 bases, with 7 bases between. The authors kept the mixed lymphocyte reaction cells in coculture at 37°C for five to six days.

The chain has TRBV7-2 and TRBJ2-3, with D tentatively TRBD1 (5 bases). The sequence derives from a human donor in good health; the cells came from an allogeneic mixed lymphocyte reaction. What was sequenced was CFSE-low (dividing) CD8+ T cells sorted from an allogeneic mixed lymphocyte reaction. CDR3 in amino acids: CASSLGRTDTQYF. CDR3 bases: TGTGCCAGCAGCTTGGGGCGGACAGATACGCAGTATTTT.